Listed here is a single T cell receptor (beta chain). Its antigen remains unidentified. The data are from a study of HIV-infected patients and healthy controls. Approximately 510 ng RNA was reverse transcribed with alpha and beta constant-region primers. Each of the alpha and beta chains got its own library through chain-specific third strand synthesis with indices. Each molecule carried a 12-nucleotide identifier made of two joined random hexamers added before amplification. TCRdb re-analysed the 5' RACE reads in MiXCR, keeping a single row per CDR3 protein. The sample has 15,000 to 19,000 distinct CDR3 sequences; 7% are singletons. CDR3 size: 14 residues. Germline CDR1 is SQVTM and CDR2 is ANQGSEA. With 7 bases clipped from V and 3 bases from J, the junction kept 9 bases outside the gene matches. General study findings and limits: Mean usage of eight alpha and eight beta V genes differed significantly in HIV-infected patients versus controls. Healthy controls carried many MAIT alpha-chain CDR3s, while HIV+ repertoires had few.

Whole blood was used without fractionation, so all unsorted peripheral T cells were included. The V and J genes are TRBV29-1 and TRBJ2-1, with 7 bases fitting TRBD2. Sequencing was done on a sample of blood. The source of this sequence is an adult in good health. CDR3 amino acids: CSARLGDYYNEQFF. The CDR3, as DNA: TGCAGCGCCCGACTAGGGGACTACTACAATGAGCAGTTCTTC.